The next 4 T cell receptor beta chains were all read from a single sample in a study of preoperative IRX-2 immunotherapy in early breast cancer. Sequenced by immunoSEQ multiplex PCR; TCRdb stores in-frame clones only, minus some. The sample holds around 25,000 clones; roughly 89% are singletons and the top ten take about 30%. This sample's treatment: preoperative locoregional IRX-2 cytokine immunotherapy. The specimen was tumor tissue, collected after IRX-2 immunotherapy. Receptors originate from a human donor with breast cancer.

This clone is a singleton in its sample. J is TRBJ2-5 and V is TRBV5-4, with 10 bases fitting TRBD2. Trimming removed 9 bases from V and 6 bases from J; junction bases left unmatched: 17. Per germline, CDR1 SGHNT and CDR2 YYREEE (reference sequence). CDR3 length equals 16 residues. CDR3 DNA sequence: TGTGCCACCTCTCCCGGCAAGGCTAGCGGGGGACAGACCCAGTACTTC. Translation: CATSPGKASGGQTQYF.

This chain joins TRBV6-6 and TRBJ2-1, with 8 positions matching TRBD1. Germline V gene sequence: CDR1 MNHNY, CDR2 SVGAGI (reference sequence). Trimming took 6 bases from V and 4 from J; bases not matched to a gene: 11. The CDR3 consists of 16 residues. For the CDR3, the DNA is TGTGCCAGCAGACTTACCGGGACAGGATATTACAATGAGCAGTTCTTC. This sequence encodes CASRLTGTGYYNEQFF.

The chain has TRBV4-1 and TRBJ2-1; 10 bases map to TRBD2. This CDR3 has 17 residues. CDR1 and CDR2 from the germline V gene are MGHRA and YSYEKL. V lost 3 bases and J lost 6; bases outside the gene matches: 11. In DNA, the CDR3 is TGCGCCAGCAGCCAGGTCTTGAGCGGGGGGGCTATCAATGAGCAGTTCTTC. It yields the protein CASSQVLSGGAINEQFF.

The chain joins TRBV29-1 to TRBJ2-1, with unresolved D. Germline V gives CDR1 SQVTM, CDR2 ANQGSEA. The CDR3 has 14 residues. The V and J ends lost 4 bases and 4 bases respectively, with 14 bases between them. The CDR3 nucleotides are TGCAGCGTTGCGGCTCCTACCAAATACAATGAGCAGTTCTTC. Its translation: CSVAAPTKYNEQFF.